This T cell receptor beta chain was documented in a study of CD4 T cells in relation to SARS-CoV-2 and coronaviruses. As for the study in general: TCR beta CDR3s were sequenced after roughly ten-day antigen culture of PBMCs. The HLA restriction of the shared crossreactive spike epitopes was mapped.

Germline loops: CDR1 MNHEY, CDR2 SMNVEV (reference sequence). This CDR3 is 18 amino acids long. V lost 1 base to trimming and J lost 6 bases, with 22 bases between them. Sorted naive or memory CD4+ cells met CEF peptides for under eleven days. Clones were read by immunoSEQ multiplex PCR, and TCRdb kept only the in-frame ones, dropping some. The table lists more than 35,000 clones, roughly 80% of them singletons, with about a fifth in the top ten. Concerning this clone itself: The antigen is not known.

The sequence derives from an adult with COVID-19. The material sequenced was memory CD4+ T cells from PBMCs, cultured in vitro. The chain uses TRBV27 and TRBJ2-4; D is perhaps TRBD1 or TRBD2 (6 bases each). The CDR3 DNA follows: TGTGCCAGCAGTTTATATGAGGGGGATGGAGGGTCCGGAAACATTCAGTACTTC. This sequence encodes CASSLYEGDGGSGNIQYF.